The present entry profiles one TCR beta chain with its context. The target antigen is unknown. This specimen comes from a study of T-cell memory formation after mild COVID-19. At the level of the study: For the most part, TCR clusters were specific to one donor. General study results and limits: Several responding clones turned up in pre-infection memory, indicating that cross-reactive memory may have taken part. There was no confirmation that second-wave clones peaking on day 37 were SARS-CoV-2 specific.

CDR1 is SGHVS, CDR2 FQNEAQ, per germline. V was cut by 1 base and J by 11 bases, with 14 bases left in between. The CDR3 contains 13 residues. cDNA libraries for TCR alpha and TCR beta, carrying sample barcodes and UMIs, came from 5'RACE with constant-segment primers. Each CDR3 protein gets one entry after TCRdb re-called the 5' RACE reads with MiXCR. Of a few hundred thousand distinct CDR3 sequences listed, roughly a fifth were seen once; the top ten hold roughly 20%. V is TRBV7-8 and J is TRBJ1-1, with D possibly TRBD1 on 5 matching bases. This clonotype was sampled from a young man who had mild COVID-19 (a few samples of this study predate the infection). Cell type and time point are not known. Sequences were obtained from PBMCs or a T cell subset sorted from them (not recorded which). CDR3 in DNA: TGTGCCAGCAGCTTAGACGGCCAGCCAGGGGCTTTCTTT. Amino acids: CASSLDGQPGAFF. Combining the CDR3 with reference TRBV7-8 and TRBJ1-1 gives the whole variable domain GAGVSQSPRYKVAKRGQDVALRCDPISGHVSLFWYQQALGQGPEFLTYFQNEAQLDKSGLPSDRFFAERPEGSVSTLKIQRTQQEDSAVYLCASSLDGQPGAFFGQGTRLTVV.